The sequence of this TCR beta chain was determined in a study of blood T cell repertoires in COVID-19. The germline CDR1 and CDR2 sequences are LGHDT and YNNKEL (reference sequence). V lost 5 bases to trimming and J lost 10 bases, with 12 bases between them. The CDR3 runs to 12 residues. This clone was observed a few times. As handled by the study authors: Reference gene primer amplification yielded estimated nucleated cell counts. Clones were sequenced by immunoSEQ multiplex PCR, and TCRdb holds only the in-frame ones, with some missing. V, J and clone size derive from that table, while D and trimming were established from the DNA sequence. This sample has roughly 94,000 clones, with approximately 82% found just once.

The specimen sequenced was peripheral blood. The V call is TRBV3-1 (or the pseudogene TRBV3-2), the J call TRBJ2-1; D not certain. The receptor comes from a man aged 60 to 75 with acute or convalescent COVID-19. CDR3 protein: CASSNYYGEQFF. The CDR3 DNA sequence: TGTGCCAGCAGCAATTATTACGGGGAGCAGTTCTTC.